Below are 27 T cell receptor beta chains sequenced from a single sample in a study of cytomegalovirus exposure and HLA in healthy donors. The PCR contained 60 Vbeta and 13 Jbeta primers. Some clones are missing from TCRdb's copy, which holds only in-frame ones; the method was immunoSEQ multiplex PCR. Among roughly 120,000 clones listed, about four fifths were seen once. The sample consisted of PBMCs. The receptors here all came from a man aged 18 to 29 in good health and CMV-seronegative.

This chain links TRBV5-6 with TRBJ2-2; TRBD2 is a possible D gene (6 bases). The CDR3 has 14 amino acids. The germline CDR1 and CDR2 sequences are SGHDT and YYEEEE. Trimming removed 6 bases from V and 2 bases from J, with 11 bases in between. The CDR3 is CASNIGSNTGELFF. The CDR3, as DNA: TGTGCCAGCAACATCGGGAGTAACACCGGGGAGCTGTTTTTT.

The chain combines TRBV5-1 with TRBJ1-2; D gene uncertain. Germline loops: CDR1 SGHRS, CDR2 YFSETQ. Trimming took off 2 bases at V and 6 bases at J, with 11 bases between the two ends. CDR3 length equals 13 residues. The CDR3 loop is CASSFGTRDGYTF. CDR3 nucleotides: TGCGCCAGCAGCTTCGGAACTCGGGATGGCTACACCTTC.

The chain has TRBV19 and TRBJ2-3; TRBD2 matches at 10 bases. Germline assignment: CDR1 LNHDA and CDR2 SQIVND (reference sequence). The CDR3 spans 15 residues. Germline trimming cut 1 base from V and 5 bases from J; bases unmatched to any gene: 3. This chain's CDR3 is CASSIVLAGQDTQYF. Here the CDR3 DNA reads TGTGCCAGTAGTATAGTACTAGCGGGACAAGATACGCAGTATTTT.

This CDR3 reads CASSQGQYQETQYF. The CDR3 DNA reads as TGTGCCAGCAGCCAAGGGCAGTACCAAGAGACCCAGTACTTC. The rearrangement joins TRBV14 to TRBJ2-5; D unresolved. V lost 1 base and J lost 0, with 6 bases in between. The V gene's germline CDR1 is SGHDN and CDR2 FVKESK. The CDR3 spans 14 residues. Using reference TRBV14 and TRBJ2-5 for the parts outside the CDR3, the full variable domain is EAGVTQFPSHSVIEKGQTVTLRCDPISGHDNLYWYRRVMGKEIKFLLHFVKESKQDESGMPNNRFLAERTGGTYSTLKVQPAELEDSGVYFCASSQGQYQETQYFGPGTRLLVL.

The chain uses TRBV15 and TRBJ2-5, with 8 bases aligning to TRBD2. The V gene end was trimmed by 1 base and the J gene end by 5 bases; junction bases not matched to a gene: 9. This CDR3 has 16 amino acids. Per the germline V gene, CDR1 is LNHNV and CDR2 is YYDKDF (reference sequence). The CDR3 is CATSRGGRGGAETQYF. Written as DNA, the CDR3 is TGTGCCACCAGCAGAGGAGGTCGGGGGGGCGCGGAGACCCAGTACTTC.

CDR3 residues: CASSLEPHSYNEQFF. The CDR3 DNA is TGTGCCAGCAGCCTAGAGCCGCACTCCTACAATGAGCAGTTCTTC. The genes are TRBV6-1 and TRBJ2-1, with unresolved D. The CDR3 extends over 15 amino acids. CDR1 MNHNS and CDR2 SASEGT come from the germline V gene. V lost 6 bases to trimming and J lost 0 bases, with 12 bases between them.

The chain couples TRBV19 to TRBJ2-1, with D possibly matching TRBD1 (6 bases). Trimming cost V 1 base and J 7 bases, with 14 bases left between them. The CDR3 has 15 residues. The germline V gene has CDR1 LNHDA and CDR2 SQIVND (reference sequence). DNA for the CDR3: TGTGCCAGTAGTATAGGGACAGAGGATAGGAATGAGCAGTTCTTC. This codes for CASSIGTEDRNEQFF.

The chain has TRBV7-2 and TRBJ2-2; 10 bases align to TRBD2. Germline V gene data show CDR1 as SGHTA and CDR2 as FQGNSA. The V and J ends lost 5 bases and 7 bases, in that order; junction bases with no gene match: 13. The CDR3 covers 17 residues. The CDR3 DNA is TGTGCCAGCAGCCCTGGGATTAGCGGGAGGATGTTCGGGGAGCTGTTTTTT. Its protein product is CASSPGISGRMFGELFF.

The CDR3 nucleotides are TGTGCCAGCAGCTTAGGTATGGCTAGCGGATTCTACGAGCAGTACGTC. Translation: CASSLGMASGFYEQYV. The genes are TRBV7-8 and TRBJ2-7; 7 nucleotides align to TRBD2. This CDR3 region has 16 residues. CDR1 is SGHVS, CDR2 FQNEAQ, per germline. Trimming took 1 base from V and 3 from J; bases not matched to a gene: 9.

V gene TRBV7-9 combines with J gene TRBJ2-5; TRBD2 is a possible D gene (6 bases). Germline values: CDR1 SEHNR, CDR2 FQNEAQ (reference sequence). The CDR3 is 14 amino acids. Trimming took off 8 bases at V and 5 bases at J, with 18 bases between the two ends. CDR3 sequence (DNA): TGTGCCAGCCGACCCTATGCGGGGTGGGAGACCCAGTACTTC. Protein sequence: CASRPYAGWETQYF.

The chain couples TRBV5-1 to TRBJ2-5, with a possible D match to TRBD2 (6 bases). CDR1 SGHRS and CDR2 YFSETQ come from the germline V gene. The CDR3 sequence is 13 residues long. V was clipped by 0 bases and J by 4 bases, with 7 bases between them. The CDR3, as DNA: TGCGCCAGCAGCTTGGCCGGGGGAGAGACCCAGTACTTC. Encoded protein: CASSLAGGETQYF.

The rearrangement links TRBV6-6 to TRBJ1-1; a possible D gene is TRBD1 (5 bases). This CDR3 spans 14 amino acids. V lost 5 bases and J lost 5, with 15 bases in between. In germline, CDR1 is MNHNY, CDR2 SVGAGI (reference sequence). CDR3 amino acids: CASSTGTVQTEAFF. The CDR3 nucleotides read TGTGCCAGCAGTACCGGGACTGTTCAGACTGAAGCTTTCTTT.

The chain carries TRBV7-8 and TRBJ2-7; 7 bases are shared with TRBD1. The CDR3 loop spans 13 amino acids. The V gene's germline CDR1 is SGHVS and CDR2 FQNEAQ. V shed 4 bases, J shed 3 bases, and the junction held 3 bases outside the gene matches. CDR3 DNA sequence: TGTGCCAGCAGCTACAGGGACAGCTACGAGCAGTACGTC. Protein sequence: CASSYRDSYEQYV.

The chain recombines TRBV28 with TRBJ2-1; TRBD1 might be the D (7 bases). The CDR3 extends over 15 amino acids. Trimming removed 6 bases at V and 5 bases at J, with 17 bases between. Germline loops: CDR1 MDHEN, CDR2 SYDVKM. CDR3 residues: CASSRQGGPHNEQFF. CDR3 nucleotides: TGTGCCAGCAGCCGACAGGGAGGCCCACACAATGAGCAGTTCTTC.

The chain couples TRBV28 to TRBJ2-1; 8 positions match TRBD2. The V and J ends lost 10 bases and 3 bases, in that order; junction bases with no gene match: 8. The CDR3 covers 14 residues. CDR1 is MDHEN, CDR2 SYDVKM, per germline. For the CDR3, the DNA is TGTGCCACGACCGGAGCGGGGGTCTACAATGAGCAGTTCTTC. Amino acids: CATTGAGVYNEQFF.

The V and J genes are TRBV7-2 and TRBJ1-1, with 7 bases fitting TRBD1. The J segment lost 11 bases and the V segment lost 4 bases, leaving 4 bases of the junction unmatched. CDR3 length: 11 amino acids. CDR1 is SGHTA and CDR2 is FQGNSA in the germline V gene. The CDR3 spells CASSSRGDAFF. DNA of the CDR3: TGTGCCAGCAGCTCCAGGGGGGACGCTTTCTTT. Using reference TRBV7-2 and TRBJ1-1 for the parts outside the CDR3, the full variable domain is GAGVSQSPSNKVTEKGKDVELRCDPISGHTALYWYRQSLGQGLEFLIYFQGNSAPDKSGLPSDRFSAERTGGSVSTLTIQRTQQEDSAVYLCASSSRGDAFFGQGTRLTVV.

V usage is TRBV7-9 and J usage is TRBJ1-4; the match to TRBD1 covers 7 bases. Germline V gene lookup returns CDR1 SEHNR and CDR2 FQNEAQ (reference sequence). This CDR3 region has 15 residues. V gave up 0 bases and J gave up 3 bases; unmatched junction bases: 1. CDR3 residues: CASSLAGQPNEKLFF. The CDR3 region has the DNA TGTGCCAGCAGCTTAGCGGGACAGCCTAATGAAAAACTGTTTTTT.

The chain has TRBV4-1 and TRBJ2-7; the match to TRBD2 covers 13 bases. V lost 4 bases to trimming and J lost 4 bases; unmatched junction nucleotides: 7. Germline-derived CDR1 and CDR2 are MGHRA and YSYEKL. The length of the CDR3 is 16 residues. The CDR3 region is CASSLGLAGASYEQYV. The CDR3 DNA reads TGCGCCAGCAGCCTCGGACTAGCGGGAGCATCATACGAGCAGTACGTC.

V gene TRBV6-5 combines with J gene TRBJ1-5; TRBD1 agrees at 8 bases. With V trimmed by 4 bases and J by 3 bases, 5 bases remained unmatched. The CDR3 totals 15 residues. Per the germline V gene, CDR1 is MNHEY and CDR2 is SVGAGI. The DNA of the CDR3 is TGTGCCAGCAGTTCAGGGGGCATGGTCAATCAGCCCCAGCATTTT. It codes for CASSSGGMVNQPQHF.

This chain uses TRBV6-5 with TRBJ1-4, with a tentative D call TRBD1 (5 bases). Germline V lookup: CDR1 MNHEY, CDR2 SVGAGI. This CDR3 is 15 amino acids long. Trimming left V 6 bases short and J 7 bases short, with 18 bases between. CDR3 amino acids: CASSPAGTPSEKLFF. The CDR3, as DNA: TGTGCCAGCAGCCCGGCCGGGACTCCTTCTGAAAAACTGTTTTTT.

This chain uses TRBV6-6 with TRBJ2-7, with 12 positions matching TRBD2. Losses at the gene ends were 5 bases for V and 7 bases for J; bases not matched to a gene: 6. Germline CDR1 and CDR2: MNHNY and SVGAGI (reference sequence). This CDR3 is 14 amino acids long. In DNA, the CDR3 is TGTGCCAGCAGTCCTAGCGGGAGGGCCGTTGAGCAGTACGTC. Encoded protein: CASSPSGRAVEQYV.

The chain recombines TRBV7-9 with TRBJ2-1, with 9 bases lining up with TRBD1. With V trimmed by 7 bases and J by 5 bases, 9 bases remained unmatched. The CDR3 spans 15 residues. Germline CDR1 reads SEHNR; CDR2 reads FQNEAQ (reference sequence). CDR3 sequence reads: CASILNRGLNNEQFF. The DNA for the CDR3 is TGTGCCAGCATCCTCAACAGGGGGCTTAACAATGAGCAGTTCTTC.

The rearrangement joins TRBV7-9 to TRBJ2-3; maybe TRBD2 (6 bases). The CDR3 extends over 11 amino acids. V lost 8 bases and J 6 bases, leaving 9 bases between the germline ends. Germline CDR1 and CDR2: SEHNR and FQNEAQ (reference sequence). The CDR3 reads CASDGGDTQYF. The CDR3 DNA reads TGTGCCAGCGATGGGGGGGATACGCAGTATTTT.

The chain carries TRBV10-3 and TRBJ2-1; maybe TRBD2 (7 bases). This CDR3 is 11 amino acids long. V lost 6 bases and J 15 bases, leaving 15 bases between the germline ends. Germline V gene sequence: CDR1 ENHRY, CDR2 SYGVKD. CDR3 coding DNA: TGTGCCATCAGGGGGGGCGGGGGTCTGTTCTTC. It is translated as CAIRGGGGLFF.

CDR3 coding DNA: TGTGCCAGCAGCTTACTATCGGGGACTGAAGCTTTCTTT. Translating it yields CASSLLSGTEAFF. The chain links TRBV7-9 to TRBJ1-1; no clear D gene. CDR3 size: 13 residues. V lost 2 bases to trimming and J lost 5 bases, with 9 bases between them. CDR1 SEHNR and CDR2 FQNEAQ come from the germline V gene (reference sequence).

This clone was seen a single time. The rearrangement uses TRBV7-9 and TRBJ2-5; TRBD1 matches at 7 bases. CDR1 and CDR2 from the germline V gene are SEHNR and FQNEAQ (reference sequence). The CDR3 covers 15 residues. V dropped 3 bases and J dropped 5; count of bases not matched to a gene: 9. The CDR3 coding sequence is TGTGCCAGCAGCTTGGGGACAGTATTTGGGGAGACCCAGTACTTC. Amino acids: CASSLGTVFGETQYF.

This clone came up once. The rearrangement uses TRBV5-1 and TRBJ2-1; 8 bases are a match to TRBD2. This CDR3 spans 16 amino acids. Trimming at V came to 0 bases and at J to 3 bases, leaving 5 bases not matched to a gene. Germline CDR1 SGHRS, CDR2 YFSETQ. CDR3 sequence: CASSLVAGGDYNEQFF. CDR3 DNA sequence: TGCGCCAGCAGCTTGGTTGCGGGGGGAGACTACAATGAGCAGTTCTTC.